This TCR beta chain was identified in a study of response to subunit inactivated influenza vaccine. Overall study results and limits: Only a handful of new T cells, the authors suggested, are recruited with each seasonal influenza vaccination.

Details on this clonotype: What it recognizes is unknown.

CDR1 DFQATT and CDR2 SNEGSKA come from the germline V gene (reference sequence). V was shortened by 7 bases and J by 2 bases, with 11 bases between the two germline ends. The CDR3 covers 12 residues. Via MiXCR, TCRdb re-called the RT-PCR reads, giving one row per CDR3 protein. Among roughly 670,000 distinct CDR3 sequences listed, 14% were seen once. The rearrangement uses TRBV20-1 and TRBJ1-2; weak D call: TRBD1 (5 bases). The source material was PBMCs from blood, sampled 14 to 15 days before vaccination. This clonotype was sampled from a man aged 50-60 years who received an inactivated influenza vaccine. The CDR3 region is CSGRQRNYGYTF. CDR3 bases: TGCAGTGGTCGACAGAGGAACTATGGCTACACCTTC.